This entry lists 15 T cell receptor beta chains sequenced from one sample in a study of blood T cell repertoires in COVID-19. Using immunoSEQ multiplex PCR, the repertoire was profiled, and TCRdb retains in-frame clones only, with some absent. The data hold approximately 84,000 clones, with less than 85% observed a single time. The sequenced sample was peripheral blood. Receptors originate from a human donor in a cohort sampled during active COVID-19.

The rearrangement uses TRBV11-2 and TRBJ2-5; possible D gene TRBD1, 5 bases. This CDR3 has 15 amino acids. The germline V gene encodes CDR1 SGHAT and CDR2 FQNNGV. The V and J ends lost 5 bases and 5 bases respectively, with 18 bases between them. The CDR3 protein is CASSKTQGRMETQYF. CDR3 in DNA: TGTGCCAGCAGCAAAACGCAGGGTCGGATGGAGACCCAGTACTTC.

The chain has TRBV19 and TRBJ2-1; 8 nucleotides match TRBD1. CDR3 size: 12 residues. Trimming cost V 10 bases and J 7 bases; bases outside gene matches: 6. Germline V gene lookup returns CDR1 LNHDA and CDR2 SQIVND (reference sequence). CDR3 sequence (DNA): TGTGCCATGGACAGGGTGAGGAATGAGCAGTTCTTC. It codes for CAMDRVRNEQFF.

The CDR3 nucleotides read TGTGCCAGCAGCAAACAGGGTCTTCAGTTCTTC. It encodes CASSKQGLQFF. The gene calls are TRBV3-1 (or the pseudogene TRBV3-2) and TRBJ2-1; the D gene is possibly TRBD1 (6 bases). This CDR3 has 11 residues. V lost 5 bases and J 13 bases, leaving 12 bases between the germline ends. Per germline, CDR1 LGHDT and CDR2 YNNKEL (reference sequence).

This chain joins TRBV2 and TRBJ1-1; D is unclear. Germline CDR1 and CDR2: SNHLY and FYNNEI. Trimming stripped 5 bases from V and 3 bases from J, with 13 bases between. The CDR3 totals 14 residues. CDR3 nucleotides: TGTGCCAGCAGTCAAGAGAGTACGGACACTGAAGCTTTCTTT. Translated, it gives CASSQESTDTEAFF. Using reference TRBV2 and TRBJ1-1 for the parts outside the CDR3, the full variable domain is EPEVTQTPSHQVTQMGQEVILRCVPISNHLYFYWYRQILGQKVEFLVSFYNNEISEKSEIFDDQFSVERPDGSNFTLKIRSTKLEDSAMYFCASSQESTDTEAFFGQGTRLTVV.

This clone turned up a few times. The gene calls are TRBV11-2 and TRBJ2-7, with D possibly TRBD1 on 5 matching bases. The CDR3 is made up of 17 amino acids. Trimming pared 0 bases from V and 0 bases from J, leaving 15 bases between. Germline CDR1 reads SGHAT; CDR2 reads FQNNGV. The CDR3 sequence is CASSLEWGRPFSYEQYF. CDR3 nucleotide sequence: TGTGCCAGCAGCTTAGAGTGGGGCAGACCATTCTCCTACGAGCAGTACTTC.

The rearrangement uses TRBV7-2 and TRBJ1-5; 10 nucleotides match TRBD1. Germline V gene sequence: CDR1 SGHTA, CDR2 FQGNSA. V lost 0 bases and J lost 7; bases outside the gene matches: 9. The CDR3 runs 17 residues. The CDR3: CASSLAGQGSPGQPQHF. CDR3 nucleotides: TGTGCCAGCAGCTTAGCGGGACAGGGGTCCCCTGGACAGCCCCAGCATTTT.

The chain combines TRBV7-8 with TRBJ2-5; 12 nucleotides agree with TRBD2. This CDR3 comprises 16 residues. Germline-derived CDR1 and CDR2 are SGHVS and FQNEAQ. After removal of 5 bases from V and 5 bases from J, the junction contained 9 bases not matched to a gene. DNA for the CDR3: TGTGCCAGCAGCCGCAGACTAGCGGGGGAGATTGAGACCCAGTACTTC. Protein sequence: CASSRRLAGEIETQYF.

The chain is built from TRBV16 and TRBJ1-4; D is possibly TRBD1 (5 bases). Germline values: CDR1 KGHSY, CDR2 FQNENV. This CDR3 contains 15 residues. Deletions cut 6 bases from V and 1 base from J, with 12 bases between. The CDR3 DNA follows: TGTGCCAGCAGACCAACGACAGTAACTAATGAAAAACTGTTTTTT. This translates into CASRPTTVTNEKLFF.

The chain carries TRBV7-6 and TRBJ2-7; 9 bases line up with TRBD2. This CDR3 spans 16 amino acids. The V segment lost 5 bases and the J segment 6 bases; nucleotides outside the gene matches: 14. The germline V gene encodes CDR1 SGHVS and CDR2 FNYEAQ. CDR3 sequence (DNA): TGTGCCAGCAGCACGTACCAGGGACTAGCTGCAAGCGAGCAGTACTTC. It codes for CASSTYQGLAASEQYF.

This clone was seen more than once but under ten times. This chain links TRBV2 with TRBJ2-1; 8 bases are shared with TRBD2. Trimming at V came to 2 bases and at J to 11 bases, leaving 8 bases not matched to a gene. Per the germline V gene, CDR1 is SNHLY and CDR2 is FYNNEI. The length of the CDR3 is 14 residues. The CDR3 bases are TGTGCCAGCAGTGAAAGGGGACTAGGGACTAAGCAGTTCTTC. This codes for CASSERGLGTKQFF.

V and J are TRBV7-2 and TRBJ2-7, with D perhaps TRBD1 (6 bases). Trimming left V 5 bases short and J 3 bases short, with 20 bases between. Germline V gives CDR1 SGHTA, CDR2 FQGNSA. CDR3 length: 16 amino acids. The DNA for the CDR3 is TGTGCCAGCAGCGAACAAGCCGGGACACTTGACTACGAGCAGTACTTC. Translation: CASSEQAGTLDYEQYF.

This sequence joins TRBV28 and TRBJ1-1; D ambiguous. The CDR3 consists of 14 residues. Germline CDR1 is MDHEN and CDR2 is SYDVKM. Trimming shortened V by 7 bases and J by 4 bases, and 16 bases separated the two germline ends. The CDR3 region has the DNA TGTGCCAGCACTTACCTCGGTGATGGCACTGAAGCTTTCTTT. Amino acid sequence: CASTYLGDGTEAFF.

The chain couples TRBV28 to TRBJ2-2, with D possibly TRBD1 on 6 matching bases. Trimming removed 2 bases at V and 4 bases at J, with 11 bases between. The CDR3 spans 15 residues. Germline assignment: CDR1 MDHEN and CDR2 SYDVKM. The CDR3 spells CASSLGGQSTGELFF. The CDR3 DNA reads as TGTGCCAGCAGTTTAGGCGGACAGTCCACCGGGGAGCTGTTTTTT.

The genes are TRBV7-3 and TRBJ2-2; D is possibly TRBD2 (6 bases). V was trimmed by 3 bases and J by 4 bases, leaving 6 bases between them. Germline V CDR1 and CDR2: SGHTA, FQGTGA. This CDR3 spans 13 amino acids. The CDR3 DNA reads as TGTGCCAGCAGCTTTAGCGGCACCGGGGAGCTGTTTTTT. Translating it yields CASSFSGTGELFF.

V is TRBV3-1 (or the pseudogene TRBV3-2) and J is TRBJ1-6; 9 nucleotides match TRBD1. With V trimmed by 4 bases and J by 7 bases, 5 bases remained unmatched. CDR3 length: 15 amino acids. The germline V gene has CDR1 LGHDT and CDR2 YNNKEL (reference sequence). CDR3 DNA sequence: TGTGCCAGCAGCCTCCGGGACAGGGCCAATTCACCCCTCCACTTT. This sequence encodes CASSLRDRANSPLHF.